Below are 19 T cell receptor beta chains sequenced from a single sample in a study of control samples from healthy donors and cancer patients. Produced via immunoSEQ multiplex PCR; TCRdb's table is partial and in-frame only. This table has about 18,000 clones, roughly 80% appearing once. Sequencing was carried out using PBMCs. These TCRs come from a woman between 65 and 79 years old with lung cancer.

The chain is built from TRBV6-6 and TRBJ1-2, with 8 bases that match TRBD1. The J segment lost 6 bases and the V segment lost 5 bases, leaving 8 bases of the junction unmatched. The CDR3 consists of 14 residues. Per the germline V gene, CDR1 is MNHNY and CDR2 is SVGAGI (reference sequence). In DNA, the CDR3 is TGTGCCAGCAGTATTACGGACAGGGTTAATGGCTACACCTTC. It is translated as CASSITDRVNGYTF.

The chain combines TRBV11-3 with TRBJ2-5, with D possibly being TRBD1 (6 bases). The CDR3 totals 12 residues. Germline V gene lookup returns CDR1 SGHNT and CDR2 YENEEA. Trimming pared 5 bases from V and 5 bases from J, leaving 9 bases between. CDR3 region: CASSETGETQYF. DNA for the CDR3: TGTGCCAGCAGCGAAACAGGGGAGACCCAGTACTTC.

This chain links TRBV20-1 with TRBJ2-2; D uncertain. Per the germline V gene, CDR1 is DFQATT and CDR2 is SNEGSKA (reference sequence). The CDR3 is made up of 13 amino acids. V was shortened by 6 bases and J by 6 bases, with 14 bases between the two germline ends. CDR3 coding DNA: TGCAGTGCCAGTGGGTTCGCGCCCGGGGAGCTGTTTTTT. Protein product: CSASGFAPGELFF.

This clone has a single count. This rearrangement joins TRBV5-6 to TRBJ2-5, with D perhaps TRBD1 (7 bases). The CDR3 is 15 residues long. Looked up from germline, CDR1 is SGHDT and CDR2 is YYEEEE. V gave up 0 bases and J gave up 5 bases, with 14 bases separating them. CDR3 in amino acids: CASSLVAGGRETQYF. CDR3 DNA: TGTGCCAGCAGCTTGGTGGCAGGGGGGCGGGAGACCCAGTACTTC.

This rearrangement joins TRBV2 to TRBJ2-7, with D tentatively TRBD1 (5 bases). V was cut by 8 bases and J by 6 bases, with 14 bases left in between. CDR3 length: 12 residues. Looked up from germline, CDR1 is SNHLY and CDR2 is FYNNEI. The CDR3: CASLPPGREQYF. The CDR3 DNA reads as TGTGCCAGCCTCCCCCCAGGGCGCGAGCAGTACTTC.

J is TRBJ1-2 and V is TRBV27, with D unresolved. The V end lost 6 bases, the J end lost 3 bases, and 8 bases lay between the germline ends. This CDR3 has 12 residues. CDR1 is MNHEY and CDR2 is SMNVEV in the germline V gene (reference sequence). The CDR3 region is CASSDGDYGYTF. The CDR3 DNA is TGTGCCAGCAGCGATGGGGACTATGGCTACACCTTC.

The rearrangement links TRBV6-7 to TRBJ2-1, with 9 bases lining up with TRBD2. TRBV6-7 is known as an ORF, though its function is uncertain. V trimming: 2 bases; J trimming: 2 bases; junction bases outside the gene matches: 4. The CDR3 covers 16 residues. The CDR3 region is CASSYRLADTYNEQFF. As DNA, the CDR3 is TGTGCCAGCAGTTACCGACTAGCGGACACCTACAATGAGCAGTTCTTC.

This chain uses TRBV5-1 with TRBJ1-2, with unresolved D. Trimming took off 0 bases at V and 2 bases at J, with 8 bases between the two ends. CDR3 size: 14 residues. CDR1 is SGHRS and CDR2 is YFSETQ in the germline V gene. The CDR3 spells CASSLGQVNYGYTF. The CDR3 DNA follows: TGCGCCAGCAGCTTGGGTCAGGTCAACTATGGCTACACCTTC.

This chain links TRBV7-9 with TRBJ2-4, with 13 bases lining up with TRBD2. V trimming: 6 bases; J trimming: 0 bases; junction bases outside the gene matches: 2. The CDR3 has 16 residues. Germline V lookup: CDR1 SEHNR, CDR2 FQNEAQ (reference sequence). Here the CDR3 reads CASRGTSGIAKNIQYF. CDR3 nucleotide sequence: TGTGCCAGCAGAGGGACTAGCGGGATAGCCAAAAACATTCAGTACTTC.

The CDR3 coding sequence is TGTGCCAGCAGGTCTATTAGGGAGCCTCGAGGAAAGGGTGATACGCAGTATTTT. This translates into CASRSIREPRGKGDTQYF. The chain recombines TRBV11-2 with TRBJ2-3; perhaps TRBD2 as D (5 bases). CDR3 size: 18 residues. CDR1 SGHAT and CDR2 FQNNGV come from the germline V gene. V lost 6 bases and J 6 bases, leaving 28 bases between the germline ends.

The rearrangement links TRBV3-1 (or the pseudogene TRBV3-2) to TRBJ2-7, with D tentatively TRBD1 or TRBD2 (5 bases each). Germline CDR1 LGHDT, CDR2 YNNKEL (reference sequence). The CDR3 has 14 amino acids. Deletions cut 0 bases from V and 0 bases from J, with 6 bases between. The CDR3: CASSQERGSYEQYF. CDR3 nucleotides: TGTGCCAGCAGCCAAGAGAGGGGCTCCTACGAGCAGTACTTC.

With regard to this clone: Mismatch with germline at one junction end may stem from a read error. The chain is built from TRBV7-7 and TRBJ2-1; D is ambiguous. The length of the CDR3 is 15 residues. The germline gives CDR1 SSHAT, CDR2 FNYEAQ (reference sequence). In nucleotides, the CDR3 is TGTGCTAGCAGCTACTCTATAGCCCCTTACAATGAGCAGTTCTTC. Its protein is CASSYSIAPYNEQFF.

The chain uses TRBV6-2 or TRBV6-3 and TRBJ1-2; D gene uncertain. Germline-derived CDR1 and CDR2 are MNHEY and SVGEGT. The CDR3 has 15 residues. Trimming shortened V by 3 bases and J by 5 bases, and 16 bases separated the two germline ends. The CDR3 bases are TGTGCCAGCAGTTATAGGGCGGAAGCATGGTATGGCTACACCTTC. It translates to CASSYRAEAWYGYTF.

The chain couples TRBV5-1 to TRBJ1-3; D call uncertain. Trimming took 7 bases from V and 2 from J, leaving 16 bases between them. Germline V gives CDR1 SGHRS, CDR2 YFSETQ. This CDR3 contains 15 residues. CDR3 region: CASYEGARTGNTIYF. The CDR3 bases are TGCGCCAGCTACGAGGGTGCGAGAACTGGAAACACCATATATTTT.

The CDR3: CASSFTGGADEQYF. Here the CDR3 DNA reads TGTGCCAGCAGCTTTACGGGAGGGGCTGACGAGCAGTACTTC. The chain links TRBV7-9 to TRBJ2-7; 8 positions agree with TRBD2. This CDR3 is built from 14 residues. V lost 3 bases to trimming and J lost 5 bases; unmatched junction nucleotides: 6. Germline V lookup: CDR1 SEHNR, CDR2 FQNEAQ (reference sequence).

This chain links TRBV11-3 with TRBJ2-7; D is unclear. The CDR3 is made up of 11 amino acids. Trimming removed 5 bases at V and 5 bases at J, with 7 bases between. CDR1 and CDR2 from the germline V gene are SGHNT and YENEEA. In nucleotides, the CDR3 is TGTGCCAGCAGCGTCATGAACGAGCAGTACTTC. It codes for CASSVMNEQYF.

The rearrangement uses TRBV10-3 and TRBJ2-3, with D perhaps TRBD2 (6 bases). This CDR3 is 13 amino acids long. CDR1 and CDR2 from the germline V gene are ENHRY and SYGVKD. Trimming took off 2 bases at V and 3 bases at J, with 6 bases between the two ends. The CDR3, as DNA: TGTGCCATCAGTGAGGCGGGAACAGATACGCAGTATTTT. Translation gives CAISEAGTDTQYF.

V and J are TRBV29-1 and TRBJ2-4, with D possibly TRBD1 on 5 matching bases. The CDR3 extends over 14 amino acids. CDR1 SQVTM and CDR2 ANQGSEA come from the germline V gene. V was clipped by 4 bases and J by 1 base, with 11 bases between them. Here the CDR3 reads CSVVQALAKNIQYF. CDR3 coding DNA: TGCAGCGTTGTACAGGCATTGGCCAAAAACATTCAGTACTTC.

The gene calls are TRBV6-1 and TRBJ1-1, with 7 bases that match TRBD1. The ends lost 5 bases at V and 4 bases at J; junction bases unmatched: 7. This CDR3 region has 14 residues. Germline V gene data show CDR1 as MNHNS and CDR2 as SASEGT. In DNA, the CDR3 is TGTGCCAGCAGTTTCACAGGGGAGGGCACTGAAGCTTTCTTT. Residues: CASSFTGEGTEAFF.